The 28 T cell receptor beta chains below all came from one sample that was sequenced in a study of T cells in Graves' hyperthyroidism and ophthalmopathy. RNA transcripts yielded amplified TCR beta CDR3 regions. Researchers ran a first-round RT-PCR on the TCR CDR3 using the HTBI primer set. One entry per CDR3 protein results from TCRdb running MiXCR on the multiplex PCR reads. The table has approximately 620,000 distinct CDR3 sequences, over 11% seen once. The sample was blood. The receptor source for this set is a woman in her twenties or thirties with Graves' hyperthyroidism that later progressed to Graves' ophthalmopathy.

A few counts support this clonotype. V is TRBV5-6 and J is TRBJ2-1; no clear D gene. Germline lookup yields CDR1 SGHDT and CDR2 YYEEEE. CDR3 length: 13 residues. V was trimmed by 4 bases and J by 6 bases, leaving 11 bases between them. CDR3 amino acids: CASSGTIPNEQFF. The CDR3 region has the DNA TGTGCCAGCAGCGGAACTATCCCCAATGAGCAGTTCTTC.

At least ten counts were recorded for this clonotype. The chain joins TRBV6-2 or TRBV6-3 to TRBJ1-5, with 7 bases fitting TRBD1. The V segment lost 0 bases and the J segment 3 bases; nucleotides outside the gene matches: 2. CDR1 MNHEY and CDR2 SVGEGT come from the germline V gene. The CDR3 has 15 amino acids. In DNA, the CDR3 is TGTGCCAGCAGTTACTCGGGACAGAACAATCAGCCCCAGCATTTT. As protein: CASSYSGQNNQPQHF.

CDR3 in amino acids: CASSYSGAGVGPYNEQFF. The CDR3 DNA sequence: TGTGCCAGCAGTTACTCGGGGGCGGGAGTTGGCCCCTACAATGAGCAGTTCTTC. The chain has TRBV6-2 or TRBV6-3 and TRBJ2-1, with TRBD2 as a possible D gene (7 bases). Germline V CDR1 and CDR2: MNHEY, SVGEGT. CDR3 length: 18 amino acids. V was shortened by 0 bases and J by 2 bases, with 17 bases between the two germline ends.

The chain's CDR3 is CASSRGQYKNSYEQYF. CDR3 nucleotide sequence: TGTGCCAGCAGTAGAGGACAGTATAAAAACTCCTACGAGCAGTACTTC. The chain has TRBV6-1 and TRBJ2-7; TRBD1 might be the D (6 bases). The V gene lost 5 bases and the J gene lost 0 bases, with 17 bases spanning the gap. There are 16 residues in the CDR3. Per the germline V gene, CDR1 is MNHNS and CDR2 is SASEGT.

This rearrangement joins TRBV11-2 to TRBJ2-3, with TRBD1 matching over 11 bases. CDR3 size: 16 residues. Germline CDR1 reads SGHAT; CDR2 reads FQNNGV. V was pared by 3 bases and J by 6 bases, with 8 bases of the junction left unmatched. CDR3: CASSLHGTGGFDTQYF. The CDR3 region has the DNA TGTGCCAGCAGCTTGCACGGGACAGGGGGTTTCGATACGCAGTATTTT.

This clonotype was picked up many times. The chain joins TRBV18 to TRBJ2-5; 9 positions agree with TRBD1. The germline V gene has CDR1 KGHSH and CDR2 LQKENI. J lost 2 bases, V lost 3 bases, and 4 bases had no gene match. This CDR3 has 15 amino acids. The CDR3 DNA sequence: TGTGCCAGCTCACCCCCGGGACAGGGACAAGAGACCCAGTACTTC. Encoded protein: CASSPPGQGQETQYF.

Only a few counts were recorded for this clonotype. The V gene is TRBV7-9, the J gene TRBJ2-5; D may match TRBD1 or TRBD2 (6 bases each). CDR1 and CDR2 from the germline V gene are SEHNR and FQNEAQ (reference sequence). The V end lost 5 bases, the J end lost 4 bases, and 23 bases lay between the germline ends. There are 17 residues in the CDR3. The CDR3 spells CASSAEWGAQLRETQYF. In DNA form, the CDR3 reads TGTGCCAGCAGCGCCGAATGGGGGGCCCAACTCCGAGAGACCCAGTACTTC.

Of note for this clonotype: At one end, the junction sequence differs from germline, possibly due to a read error. V usage is TRBV5-6 and J usage is TRBJ2-3; D gene uncertain. The germline gives CDR1 SGHDT, CDR2 YYEEEE. This CDR3 comprises 11 residues. This chain's CDR3 is CVSSLRDTQYF. DNA of the CDR3: TGTGTCAGCAGCTTGAGGGATACGCAGTATTTT.

This clonotype was recorded many times. This sequence joins TRBV6-5 and TRBJ1-2; perhaps TRBD1 as D (6 bases). V lost 1 base and J lost 6, with 15 bases in between. The CDR3 covers 15 residues. Per germline, CDR1 MNHEY and CDR2 SVGAGI. The DNA of the CDR3 is TGTGCCAGCAGTTACTTAGGGGGTAGCGTGGATGGCTACACCTTC. Translation: CASSYLGGSVDGYTF.

This clonotype was counted at least ten times. This sequence joins TRBV19 and TRBJ2-4; D is unresolved. The CDR3 covers 17 residues. Germline lookup yields CDR1 LNHDA and CDR2 SQIVND (reference sequence). The ends were cut back, 3 bases at V and 1 base at J, with 16 bases in the middle. The CDR3 nucleotides read TGTGCCAGTAGTATCAACGGAAGGGAAGGGGCCAAAAACATTCAGTACTTC. Residues: CASSINGREGAKNIQYF.

The chain combines TRBV4-1 with TRBJ2-7; 8 bases map to TRBD2. The CDR3 totals 15 residues. Per germline, CDR1 MGHRA and CDR2 YSYEKL. V lost 0 bases and J lost 2; bases outside the gene matches: 3. This CDR3 reads CASSQELSGTYEQYF. CDR3 coding DNA: TGCGCCAGCAGCCAAGAGCTTAGCGGGACCTACGAGCAGTACTTC.

This clonotype was counted many times. One end of the junction varies from germline; a read error may be responsible. V gene TRBV28 combines with J gene TRBJ1-1; no firm D call. The CDR3 totals 13 residues. Germline V gene sequence: CDR1 MDHEN, CDR2 SYDVKM. CDR3: CASSLFNPQEAFF. In DNA, the CDR3 is TGTGCCAGCAGCTTATTTAACCCACAGGAAGCTTTCTTT.

The chain carries TRBV12-3 or TRBV12-4 and TRBJ1-5; the match to TRBD1 covers 8 bases. V lost 3 bases and J lost 2; bases outside the gene matches: 6. The CDR3 contains 16 residues. In DNA, the CDR3 is TGTGCCAGCAGTTTCGGATCAGGGGGCGGCAATCAGCCCCAGCATTTT. This translates into CASSFGSGGGNQPQHF.

This clonotype was counted between two and nine times. The CDR3 loop reads CSVEDQKETQYF. The CDR3 coding sequence is TGCAGCGTTGAAGATCAGAAAGAGACCCAGTACTTC. The chain employs TRBV29-1 and TRBJ2-5, with unresolved D. V was trimmed by 0 bases and J by 3 bases, leaving 5 bases between them. Germline V CDR1 and CDR2: SQVTM, ANQGSEA. This CDR3 has 12 residues.

In this sample, this clonotype turned up many times. V and J are TRBV27 and TRBJ2-3, with D unresolved. CDR1 is MNHEY and CDR2 is SMNVEV in the germline V gene (reference sequence). V was cut by 5 bases and J by 5 bases, with 11 bases left in between. The length of the CDR3 is 13 residues. In DNA form, the CDR3 reads TGTGCCAGCAGTCCGGCTGTAGGAGATACGCAGTATTTT. This sequence encodes CASSPAVGDTQYF.

This rearrangement joins TRBV9 to TRBJ2-2, with D perhaps TRBD1 (6 bases). There are 14 residues in the CDR3. The germline CDR1 and CDR2 sequences are SGDLS and YYNGEE. V was pared by 3 bases and J by 6 bases, with 12 bases between. Here the CDR3 DNA reads TGTGCCAGCAGCGAAATTACAGGGTCCGGGGAGCTGTTTTTT. Its translation: CASSEITGSGELFF.

In its sample, this clonotype was seen many times. The chain joins TRBV6-5 to TRBJ2-6; D unclear. Trimming took off 0 bases at V and 0 bases at J, with 18 bases between the two ends. Germline assignment: CDR1 MNHEY and CDR2 SVGAGI. The CDR3 extends over 20 amino acids. For the CDR3, the DNA is TGTGCCAGCAGTTACTCCCCTGGTCCCCCCCACCGCTCTGGGGCCAACGTCCTGACTTTC. Its translation: CASSYSPGPPHRSGANVLTF.

V gene TRBV6-5 combines with J gene TRBJ1-5; D gene unclear. CDR3 length equals 18 residues. From germline, CDR1 is MNHEY and CDR2 SVGAGI. The V end lost 0 bases, the J end lost 4 bases, and 19 bases lay between the germline ends. This CDR3 is CASSYSGGVGLGNQPQHF. In DNA, the CDR3 is TGTGCCAGCAGTTACTCGGGTGGGGTAGGGCTGGGGAATCAGCCCCAGCATTTT.

This clonotype was observed many times. This chain uses TRBV20-1 with TRBJ2-1; D not resolved. Germline-derived CDR1 and CDR2 are DFQATT and SNEGSKA (reference sequence). The CDR3 is made up of 16 amino acids. V was pared by 6 bases and J by 0 bases, with 18 bases between. For the CDR3, the DNA is TGCAGTGCCAATAATCCTCCTAGGAACTCCTACAATGAGCAGTTCTTC. Amino acids: CSANNPPRNSYNEQFF.

The chain links TRBV9 to TRBJ1-2; 9 bases agree with TRBD1. Germline CDR1 and CDR2: SGDLS and YYNGEE. With V trimmed by 3 bases and J by 8 bases, 11 bases remained unmatched. The length of the CDR3 is 15 residues. As DNA, the CDR3 is TGTGCCAGCAGCGATTCTACTACAGGGGGCGGGGGCTACACCTTC. It encodes CASSDSTTGGGGYTF.

The chain couples TRBV29-1 to TRBJ2-3; the D is unclear. With 7 bases removed from V and 6 bases from J, the gap between germline ends came to 8 bases. CDR1 SQVTM and CDR2 ANQGSEA come from the germline V gene. The length of the CDR3 is 10 residues. CDR3 coding DNA: TGCAGCGGTGTTAGGGATACGCAGTATTTT. The encoded protein is CSGVRDTQYF.

This clonotype was counted many times. The chain employs TRBV5-1 and TRBJ2-1; 10 bases agree with TRBD2. The junction had 5 bases not matched to a gene; V was cut back by 3 bases and J by 5 bases. Germline V gene sequence: CDR1 SGHRS, CDR2 YFSETQ. This CDR3 spans 15 amino acids. Here the CDR3 DNA reads TGCGCCAGCAGCTGGACTAGCGGAGCCAACAATGAGCAGTTCTTC. It encodes CASSWTSGANNEQFF. The full variable domain, rest sourced from reference TRBV5-1 and TRBJ2-1, is KAGVTQTPRYLIKTRGQQVTLSCSPISGHRSVSWYQQTPGQGLQFLFEYFSETQRNKGNFPGRFSGRQFSNSRSEMNVSTLELGDSALYLCASSWTSGANNEQFFGPGTRLTVL.

This clonotype was seen only a few times. The chain couples TRBV28 to TRBJ2-5; 9 bases line up with TRBD1. Germline assignment: CDR1 MDHEN and CDR2 SYDVKM. This CDR3 has 16 residues. V gave up 6 bases and J gave up 5 bases; unmatched junction bases: 13. The CDR3 reads CASSPGDRGFEETQYF. In DNA form, the CDR3 reads TGTGCCAGCAGCCCGGGAGACAGGGGGTTTGAGGAGACCCAGTACTTC.

This clonotype was seen at least ten times. The chain carries TRBV7-2 and TRBJ1-5; D gene ambiguous. The CDR3 consists of 13 residues. V was pared by 1 base and J by 7 bases, with 8 bases between. Germline V gene sequence: CDR1 SGHTA, CDR2 FQGNSA. DNA for the CDR3: TGTGCCAGCAGCTTAGGGGTTGGACAGCCCCAGCATTTT. Encoded protein: CASSLGVGQPQHF.

This clonotype was observed many times. The chain uses TRBV6-1 and TRBJ1-5; D not resolved. Germline CDR1 MNHNS, CDR2 SASEGT. The V and J ends lost 6 bases and 3 bases respectively, with 12 bases between them. CDR3 length equals 14 residues. CDR3 DNA sequence: TGTGCCAGCAGACGACTGGGGATCAATCAGCCCCAGCATTTT. It specifies CASRRLGINQPQHF.

This rearrangement joins TRBV6-6 to TRBJ2-5; 13 bases map to TRBD2. Germline lookup yields CDR1 MNHNY and CDR2 SVGAGI (reference sequence). The CDR3 consists of 17 residues. Trimming at V came to 0 bases and at J to 2 bases, leaving 3 bases not matched to a gene. CDR3 in DNA: TGTGCCAGCAGTTACTCGATGGGACTAGCGGGACAAGAGACCCAGTACTTC. Its protein is CASSYSMGLAGQETQYF.

The chain recombines TRBV20-1 with TRBJ2-3, with D possibly being TRBD2 (6 bases). The CDR3 runs 16 residues. The ends were cut back, 0 bases at V and 0 bases at J, with 13 bases in the middle. Germline assignment: CDR1 DFQATT and CDR2 SNEGSKA (reference sequence). The CDR3 DNA follows: TGCAGTGCTAGAGATCTCTTAGGAGGGAGCACAGATACGCAGTATTTT. Translating it yields CSARDLLGGSTDTQYF.

This clonotype has a count of ten or more. The chain uses TRBV18 and TRBJ2-1; D unresolved. V gave up 3 bases and J gave up 2 bases, with 11 bases separating them. The CDR3 consists of 15 residues. CDR1 and CDR2 from the germline V gene are KGHSH and LQKENI. CDR3 DNA sequence: TGTGCCAGCTCACCCCCAAATGACCCCTACAATGAGCAGTTCTTC. Its translation: CASSPPNDPYNEQFF. The complete variable domain, with remaining parts taken from reference TRBV18 and TRBJ2-1, reads NAGVMQNPRHLVRRRGQEARLRCSPMKGHSHVYWYRQLPEEGLKFMVYLQKENIIDESGMPKERFSAEFPKEGPSILRIQQVVRGDSAAYFCASSPPNDPYNEQFFGPGTRLTVL.